This is a list of T cell receptor beta chains from one sample in a study of blood T cells in healthy people across ages. TCRdb re-analysed the 5' RACE reads in MiXCR, keeping a single row per CDR3 protein. The repertoire includes 700,000 or so distinct CDR3 sequences, about 20% of them detected once, and 20% to 25% sits in the top ten. The sample was blood. The receptors were sampled from a man between 65 and 85 years old in good health. The CDR3 runs from the conserved cysteine through the conserved F or W. The D gene is left open where the match is weak. Expanded clones get a size class; other rows say once, few or many, or leave the size out.

d_call: TRBD1
clone_size: few
cdr3_length: 14
j_call: TRBJ2-2
v_call: TRBV6-6
cdr3_aa: CASTNRGVPGELFF
cdr3_nt: TGTGCCAGCACCAACAGGGGGGTCCCCGGGGAGCTGTTTTTT

d_call: NA
clone_size: NA
cdr3_length: 13
j_call: TRBJ1-2
v_call: TRBV12-3/TRBV12-4
cdr3_aa: CASRGVIDYGYTF
cdr3_nt: TGTGCCAGCAGGGGGGTTATTGACTATGGCTACACCTTC

d_call: TRBD2
clone_size: NA
cdr3_length: 14
j_call: TRBJ2-3
v_call: TRBV28
cdr3_aa: CASGAGVFTDTQYF
cdr3_nt: TGTGCCAGCGGGGCGGGGGTGTTCACAGATACGCAGTATTTT

d_call: NA
clone_size: NA
cdr3_length: 14
j_call: TRBJ2-7
v_call: TRBV27
cdr3_aa: CASGQTGTFDEQYF
cdr3_nt: TGTGCCAGCGGCCAGACAGGGACTTTCGACGAGCAGTACTTC

d_call: NA
clone_size: few
cdr3_length: 16
j_call: TRBJ1-6
v_call: TRBV15
cdr3_aa: CATSRSMDIANSPLHF
cdr3_nt: TGTGCCACCAGCAGGAGTATGGACATCGCGAATTCACCCCTCCACTTT

d_call: TRBD2
clone_size: NA
cdr3_length: 16
j_call: TRBJ2-2
v_call: TRBV19
cdr3_aa: CASSPAGAPNTGELFF
cdr3_nt: TGTGCCAGTTCGCCGGCGGGAGCGCCAAACACCGGGGAGCTGTTTTTT

d_call: TRBD1
clone_size: NA
cdr3_length: 14
j_call: TRBJ2-7
v_call: TRBV7-2
cdr3_aa: CASSLWTGTYEQYF
cdr3_nt: TGTGCCAGCAGCTTGTGGACAGGGACCTACGAGCAGTACTTC

d_call: NA
clone_size: NA
cdr3_length: 16
j_call: TRBJ1-6
v_call: TRBV20-1
cdr3_aa: CSAREVGSVYNSPLHF
cdr3_nt: TGCAGTGCTAGAGAAGTTGGGTCTGTATATAATTCACCCCTCCACTTT

d_call: NA
clone_size: many
cdr3_length: 11
j_call: TRBJ2-4
v_call: TRBV7-9
cdr3_aa: CASSQKNIQYF
cdr3_nt: TGTGCCAGCAGCCAAAAAAACATTCAGTACTTC

d_call: NA
clone_size: NA
cdr3_length: 16
j_call: TRBJ2-1
v_call: TRBV20-1
cdr3_aa: CSARDASRGGYNEQFF
cdr3_nt: TGCAGTGCTAGAGATGCCTCTAGGGGGGGTTACAATGAGCAGTTCTTC

d_call: NA
clone_size: few
cdr3_length: 13
j_call: TRBJ2-3
v_call: TRBV27
cdr3_aa: CARDGLSTGTQYF
cdr3_nt: TGTGCCAGAGACGGCTTGAGCACAGGTACGCAGTATTTT

d_call: NA
clone_size: NA
cdr3_length: 14
j_call: TRBJ1-2
v_call: TRBV21-1
cdr3_aa: CASSKAQQGYGYTF
cdr3_nt: TGTGCCAGCAGCAAAGCACAACAGGGCTATGGCTACACCTTC

d_call: NA
clone_size: NA
cdr3_length: 15
j_call: TRBJ1-2
v_call: TRBV20-1
cdr3_aa: CSARLIRTTNYGYAF
cdr3_nt: TGCAGTGCTAGGCTAATTAGGACGACCAACTATGGCTACGCCTTC

d_call: NA
clone_size: NA
cdr3_length: 14
j_call: TRBJ2-1
v_call: TRBV6-5
cdr3_aa: CASSYSTQGKEQFF
cdr3_nt: TGTGCCAGCAGTTACTCCACCCAGGGAAAGGAGCAGTTCTTC

d_call: NA
clone_size: NA
cdr3_length: 14
j_call: TRBJ2-7
v_call: TRBV2
cdr3_aa: CASSENRGAGEQYF
cdr3_nt: TGTGCCAGCAGTGAAAACAGGGGCGCGGGGGAGCAGTACTTC

d_call: TRBD1
clone_size: NA
cdr3_length: 16
j_call: TRBJ2-3
v_call: TRBV24-1
cdr3_aa: CATSALGTASTDTQYF
cdr3_nt: TGTGCCACCAGTGCCTTGGGGACAGCTAGCACAGATACGCAGTATTTT

d_call: NA
clone_size: NA
cdr3_length: 14
j_call: TRBJ2-5
v_call: TRBV5-1
cdr3_aa: CASSIDGYQETQYF
cdr3_nt: TGCGCCAGCAGCATAGACGGGTACCAAGAGACCCAGTACTTC

d_call: NA
clone_size: few
cdr3_length: 14
j_call: TRBJ2-2
v_call: TRBV12-3/TRBV12-4
cdr3_aa: CASSLQANTGELFF
cdr3_nt: TGTGCCAGCAGTTTACAGGCCAACACCGGGGAGCTGTTTTTT

d_call: NA
clone_size: NA
cdr3_length: 17
j_call: TRBJ1-5
v_call: TRBV6-2/TRBV6-3
cdr3_aa: CASSRDLGPSTNQPQHF
cdr3_nt: TGTGCCAGCAGTCGTGACCTCGGGCCGAGTACCAATCAGCCCCAGCATTTT

d_call: TRBD1
clone_size: NA
cdr3_length: 14
j_call: TRBJ1-2
v_call: TRBV2
cdr3_aa: CASSGSRQGDGYTF
cdr3_nt: TGTGCCAGCAGTGGATCCCGACAGGGGGATGGCTACACCTTC

d_call: TRBD1
clone_size: NA
cdr3_length: 15
j_call: TRBJ1-5
v_call: TRBV11-2
cdr3_aa: CASSFDTGGNQPQHF
cdr3_nt: TGTGCCAGCAGCTTCGACACAGGGGGGAATCAGCCCCAGCATTTT

d_call: NA
clone_size: NA
cdr3_length: 17
j_call: TRBJ1-2
v_call: TRBV28
cdr3_aa: CASSLFSTAERERGYTF
cdr3_nt: TGTGCCAGCAGTTTATTCTCAACCGCAGAGAGGGAACGTGGCTACACCTTC

d_call: TRBD1
clone_size: many
cdr3_length: 15
j_call: TRBJ2-7
v_call: TRBV7-2
cdr3_aa: CASSLATGGQYEQYF
cdr3_nt: TGTGCCAGCAGCTTAGCGACAGGGGGTCAGTACGAGCAGTACTTC

d_call: NA
clone_size: NA
cdr3_length: 15
j_call: TRBJ1-1
v_call: TRBV2
cdr3_aa: CASRRIMAENTEAFF
cdr3_nt: TGTGCCAGCAGGAGGATAATGGCGGAGAACACTGAAGCTTTCTTT

d_call: NA
clone_size: few
cdr3_length: 15
j_call: TRBJ2-1
v_call: TRBV7-8
cdr3_aa: CASSRRLVTFDEQFF
cdr3_nt: TGTGCCAGCAGCCGCCGACTAGTCACTTTTGATGAGCAGTTCTTC

d_call: NA
clone_size: NA
cdr3_length: 12
j_call: TRBJ2-3
v_call: TRBV24-1
cdr3_aa: CATGDTTDTQYF
cdr3_nt: TGTGCCACCGGGGACACCACAGATACGCAGTATTTT

d_call: NA
clone_size: NA
cdr3_length: 15
j_call: TRBJ2-1
v_call: TRBV12-3/TRBV12-4
cdr3_aa: CASSGVGGGSNEQFF
cdr3_nt: TGTGCCAGCAGTGGGGTCGGAGGGGGGTCAAATGAGCAGTTCTTC